These 24 T cell receptor beta chains originate from one sample sequenced in a study of OX40 agonist ivuxolimab in advanced cancers. Using immunoSEQ multiplex PCR, the repertoire was profiled, and TCRdb retains in-frame clones only, with some absent. Of roughly 15,000 clones in the sample, more than 70% were seen once. The sample in question was CD4+ or CD8+ T cells sorted from blood, obtained in a trial of the OX40 agonist ivuxolimab. Every receptor here comes from an adult with an advanced solid tumor such as melanoma, head and neck, liver or kidney cancer.

J is TRBJ2-3 and V is TRBV6-1, with 13 bases matching TRBD2. Germline CDR1 is MNHNS and CDR2 is SASEGT. This CDR3 region has 15 residues. After removal of 8 bases from V and 3 bases from J, the junction contained 5 bases not matched to a gene. CDR3 nucleotides: TGTGCCAGCGCGATACTAGCGGGGGGGACAGATACGCAGTATTTT. This translates into CASAILAGGTDTQYF.

The chain uses TRBV6-1 and TRBJ1-1; D gene unclear. The CDR3 contains 13 residues. Deletions cut 3 bases from V and 1 base from J, with 6 bases between. Germline values: CDR1 MNHNS, CDR2 SASEGT. CDR3 residues: CASSDEANTEAFF. The CDR3, as DNA: TGTGCCAGCAGTGATGAGGCGAACACTGAAGCTTTCTTT.

The table lists this clone with a count of one. The chain carries TRBV5-4 and TRBJ2-1, with 13 bases fitting TRBD2. Losses at the gene ends were 4 bases for V and 9 bases for J; bases not matched to a gene: 7. CDR1 and CDR2 (germline): SGHNT, YYREEE (reference sequence). This CDR3 is 15 amino acids long. The CDR3 region has the DNA TGTGCCAGCAGCCCTGAGACTAGCGGGAGGTCTGAGCAGTTCTTC. Translation gives CASSPETSGRSEQFF.

J is TRBJ2-1 and V is TRBV7-9, with D possibly TRBD2 on 5 matching bases. V lost 5 bases and J lost 10, with 12 bases in between. The V gene's germline CDR1 is SEHNR and CDR2 FQNEAQ (reference sequence). The CDR3 sequence is 12 residues long. In nucleotides, the CDR3 is TGTGCCAGCAGCCCTGACTATTACGAGCAGTTCTTC. Protein product: CASSPDYYEQFF.

This clone occurred a few times. The chain employs TRBV27 and TRBJ2-3, with TRBD2 as a possible D gene (6 bases). The ends were cut back, 5 bases at V and 4 bases at J, with 16 bases in the middle. CDR1 is MNHEY, CDR2 SMNVEV, per germline (reference sequence). The CDR3 contains 15 residues. As DNA, the CDR3 is TGTGCCAGCAGTGAAGCTTTAAGGAGGGCAGATACGCAGTATTTT. It translates to CASSEALRRADTQYF.

This clone was detected a few times. J is TRBJ1-2 and V is TRBV5-6; D perhaps matches TRBD1 (6 bases). Germline V gene sequence: CDR1 SGHDT, CDR2 YYEEEE. The V end lost 0 bases, the J end lost 4 bases, and 19 bases lay between the germline ends. The CDR3 is 17 residues long. The CDR3 loop is CASSLAGVFEGGYGYTF. The CDR3 DNA is TGTGCCAGCAGCTTGGCCGGAGTCTTCGAGGGGGGCTATGGCTACACCTTC.

The chain uses TRBV18 and TRBJ1-5, with D hard to call. The V and J ends lost 2 bases and 2 bases respectively, with 4 bases between them. CDR3 size: 13 residues. Per the germline V gene, CDR1 is KGHSH and CDR2 is LQKENI. The CDR3 spells CASSPDGNQPQHF. CDR3 coding DNA: TGTGCCAGCTCACCAGATGGCAATCAGCCCCAGCATTTT.

The chain combines TRBV19 with TRBJ1-1; D is unresolved. V shed 7 bases and J shed 2 bases, with 14 bases lying between them. The CDR3 has 14 amino acids. CDR1 is LNHDA and CDR2 is SQIVND in the germline V gene (reference sequence). CDR3: CASKLGQANTEAFF. CDR3 nucleotides: TGTGCCAGTAAGCTCGGGCAGGCAAACACTGAAGCTTTCTTT.

This sequence joins TRBV6-1 and TRBJ1-1; D unresolved. The CDR3 has 13 amino acids. V shed 6 bases and J shed 0 bases, with 8 bases lying between them. Germline lookup yields CDR1 MNHNS and CDR2 SASEGT. The CDR3 DNA reads TGTGCCAGCAGGACACCTATGAACACTGAAGCTTTCTTT. Its translation is CASRTPMNTEAFF.

This clone has only one observation. The chain carries TRBV6-5 and TRBJ1-1, with TRBD1 as a possible D gene (5 bases). Germline CDR1 reads MNHEY; CDR2 reads SVGAGI. V gave up 7 bases and J gave up 6 bases, with 15 bases separating them. This CDR3 has 13 residues. The CDR3 bases are TGTGCCAGCATCGGGGGGAGTGAGGCTGAAGCTTTCTTT. This sequence encodes CASIGGSEAEAFF.

The chain employs TRBV27 and TRBJ2-7, with TRBD1 as a possible D gene (6 bases). Trimming stripped 3 bases from V and 4 bases from J, with 19 bases between. The CDR3 sequence is 16 residues long. Germline-derived CDR1 and CDR2 are MNHEY and SMNVEV (reference sequence). CDR3 in amino acids: CASSFRYQGSLYEQYF. DNA for the CDR3: TGTGCCAGCAGTTTCCGATATCAGGGGTCCCTGTACGAGCAGTACTTC.

The CDR3 region has the DNA TGCGCCAGCAGTCAATCCTCCGGGACAGTAAGGGGTCAGCCCCAGCATTTT. Translation: CASSQSSGTVRGQPQHF. The rearrangement joins TRBV23-1 to TRBJ1-5, with 7 bases matching TRBD1. TRBV23-1 has ORF status, its function being uncertain. The CDR3 consists of 17 residues. V shed 0 bases, J shed 6 bases, and the junction held 11 bases outside the gene matches.

V and J are TRBV2 and TRBJ2-5, with 10 bases matching TRBD2. Germline V gene lookup returns CDR1 SNHLY and CDR2 FYNNEI. This CDR3 contains 15 residues. Unmatched junction bases numbered 5, after V lost 1 base and J lost 6 bases. The CDR3 spells CASSEGLAGIKTQYF. The CDR3 DNA reads as TGTGCCAGCAGTGAAGGACTAGCGGGCATAAAGACCCAGTACTTC. Complete variable domain (other parts from reference TRBV2 and TRBJ2-5): EPEVTQTPSHQVTQMGQEVILRCVPISNHLYFYWYRQILGQKVEFLVSFYNNEISEKSEIFDDQFSVERPDGSNFTLKIRSTKLEDSAMYFCASSEGLAGIKTQYFGPGTRLLVL.

V and J are TRBV5-8 and TRBJ1-1; D gene uncertain. From germline, CDR1 is SGHTS and CDR2 YDEGEE. V lost 4 bases, J lost 1 base, and 8 bases lay in between. The CDR3 has 13 amino acids. CDR3 in amino acids: CASSPHPNTEAFF. CDR3 nucleotides: TGTGCCAGCAGCCCACACCCGAACACTGAAGCTTTCTTT. The full variable domain, rest sourced from reference TRBV5-8 and TRBJ1-1, is EAGVTQSPTHLIKTRGQQATLRCSPISGHTSVYWYQQALGLGLQFLLWYDEGEERNRGNFPPRFSGRQFPNYSSELNVNALELEDSALYLCASSPHPNTEAFFGQGTRLTVV.

This clone occurred once. The gene calls are TRBV5-1 and TRBJ1-6, with a possible D match to TRBD1 (6 bases). With 4 bases removed from V and 4 bases from J, the gap between germline ends came to 12 bases. The CDR3 spans 15 residues. The germline V gene has CDR1 SGHRS and CDR2 YFSETQ. The CDR3, as DNA: TGCGCCAGCAGCGGAACAGGGACTTATAATTCACCCCTCCACTTT. Translation: CASSGTGTYNSPLHF.

The rearrangement uses TRBV27 and TRBJ1-6; 10 bases are a match to TRBD1. The CDR3 runs to 14 residues. From germline, CDR1 is MNHEY and CDR2 SMNVEV (reference sequence). The V segment lost 5 bases and the J segment 11 bases; nucleotides outside the gene matches: 6. In DNA, the CDR3 is TGTGCCAGCAGTCCGGGACAGGGGAGGGCACCCCTCCACTTT. It specifies CASSPGQGRAPLHF.

This clone counts as medium-sized. CDR3 region: CASTYATEAFF. CDR3 coding DNA: TGTGCCAGCACCTACGCCACTGAAGCTTTCTTT. The V gene is TRBV2, the J gene TRBJ1-1; D ambiguous. Germline-derived CDR1 and CDR2 are SNHLY and FYNNEI. This CDR3 comprises 11 residues. V dropped 7 bases and J dropped 4 bases, with 7 bases sitting between them. Supplemented by reference TRBV2 and TRBJ1-1, the full variable domain reads EPEVTQTPSHQVTQMGQEVILRCVPISNHLYFYWYRQILGQKVEFLVSFYNNEISEKSEIFDDQFSVERPDGSNFTLKIRSTKLEDSAMYFCASTYATEAFFGQGTRLTVV.

This chain joins TRBV27 and TRBJ2-3, with 14 bases lining up with TRBD2. The trim removed 4 bases at V and 0 bases at J, leaving 12 bases unmatched. Germline V gives CDR1 MNHEY, CDR2 SMNVEV (reference sequence). This CDR3 region has 20 residues. The CDR3 bases are TGTGCCAGCAGTTCAGGACTAGCGGGAGGATTTCCTCATAGCACAGATACGCAGTATTTT. It is translated as CASSSGLAGGFPHSTDTQYF.

As for this clone: This could be a read error, since a much larger clone is one nucleotide away. Other DNA sequences within the sample encode an identical CDR3. The chain has TRBV4-2 and TRBJ2-1; D gene ambiguous. Germline V gene lookup returns CDR1 LGHNA and CDR2 YNFKEQ. This CDR3 is built from 16 residues. V was trimmed by 0 bases and J by 6 bases, leaving 15 bases between them. The CDR3 is CASSQEILTRGNEQFF. CDR3 nucleotides: TGTGCCAGCAGCCAAGAAATTCTGACCAGAGGCAATGAGCAGTTCTTC.

Notes on this clone: The same CDR3 arises from other DNA sequences in this sample as well. This chain links TRBV10-3 with TRBJ2-5; weak D call: TRBD2 (6 bases). V dropped 0 bases and J dropped 5 bases, with 22 bases sitting between them. This CDR3 has 18 amino acids. The germline V gene encodes CDR1 ENHRY and CDR2 SYGVKD. CDR3 sequence reads: CAISESPRGLESPETQYF. The CDR3 DNA follows: TGTGCCATCAGTGAGTCGCCCCGGGGACTGGAATCGCCCGAGACCCAGTACTTC.

The chain combines TRBV5-4 with TRBJ2-1; either TRBD1 or TRBD2 may supply D (5 bases each). Trimming cost V 0 bases and J 8 bases, with 27 bases left between them. CDR3 length equals 19 residues. Germline CDR1 is SGHNT and CDR2 is YYREEE (reference sequence). The CDR3 loop is CASSLDAGTRETARDEQFF. The CDR3 nucleotides read TGTGCCAGCAGCTTGGATGCAGGGACCCGAGAGACCGCCCGGGATGAGCAGTTCTTC.

The chain joins TRBV11-2 to TRBJ1-2, with a tentative D call TRBD1 (5 bases). The V end lost 7 bases, the J end lost 4 bases, and 10 bases lay between the germline ends. This CDR3 spans 12 amino acids. Germline V gene lookup returns CDR1 SGHAT and CDR2 FQNNGV. The CDR3 sequence: CASTLGVYGYTF. DNA for the CDR3: TGTGCCAGCACCCTAGGGGTCTATGGCTACACCTTC.

The chain combines TRBV13 with TRBJ2-7, with a tentative D call TRBD1 (6 bases). Germline V gene sequence: CDR1 PRHDT, CDR2 FYEKMQ (reference sequence). CDR3 size: 15 residues. With 6 bases removed from V and 0 bases from J, the gap between germline ends came to 15 bases. CDR3 nucleotide sequence: TGTGCCAGCAGTCAGAAGGGGGAAAGCTCCTACGAGCAGTACTTC. Translated, it gives CASSQKGESSYEQYF.

This chain connects TRBV7-8 to TRBJ1-1; 8 positions agree with TRBD1. After removal of 2 bases from V and 0 bases from J, the junction contained 5 bases not matched to a gene. Germline V lookup: CDR1 SGHVS, CDR2 FQNEAQ. CDR3 length: 16 residues. CDR3 region: CASSLPRTGMNTEAFF. Here the CDR3 DNA reads TGTGCCAGCAGCTTACCTCGGACAGGGATGAACACTGAAGCTTTCTTT.